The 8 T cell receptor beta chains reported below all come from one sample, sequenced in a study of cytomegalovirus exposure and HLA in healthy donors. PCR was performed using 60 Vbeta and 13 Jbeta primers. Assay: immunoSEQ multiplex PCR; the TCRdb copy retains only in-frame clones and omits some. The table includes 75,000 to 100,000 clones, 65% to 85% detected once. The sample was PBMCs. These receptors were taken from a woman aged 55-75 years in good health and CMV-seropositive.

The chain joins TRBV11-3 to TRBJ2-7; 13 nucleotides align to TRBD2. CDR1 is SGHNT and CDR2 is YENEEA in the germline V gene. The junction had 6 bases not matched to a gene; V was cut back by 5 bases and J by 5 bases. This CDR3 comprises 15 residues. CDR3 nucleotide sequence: TGTGCCAGCAGCAAGGGGACTAGCGGGATAGACGAGCAGTACTTC. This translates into CASSKGTSGIDEQYF.

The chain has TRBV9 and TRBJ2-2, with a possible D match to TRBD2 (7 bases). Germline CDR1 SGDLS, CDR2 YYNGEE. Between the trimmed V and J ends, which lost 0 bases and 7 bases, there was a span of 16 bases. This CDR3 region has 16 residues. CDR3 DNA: TGTGCCAGCAGCGTAGATCGGTCAGGGGAGGGCGGGGAGCTGTTTTTT. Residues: CASSVDRSGEGGELFF.

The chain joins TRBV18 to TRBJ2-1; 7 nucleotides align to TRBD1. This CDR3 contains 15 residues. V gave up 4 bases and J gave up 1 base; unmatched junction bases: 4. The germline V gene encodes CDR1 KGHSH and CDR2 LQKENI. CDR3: CASSLGQISYNEQFF. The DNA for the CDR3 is TGTGCCAGCTCACTGGGACAGATTTCCTACAATGAGCAGTTCTTC.

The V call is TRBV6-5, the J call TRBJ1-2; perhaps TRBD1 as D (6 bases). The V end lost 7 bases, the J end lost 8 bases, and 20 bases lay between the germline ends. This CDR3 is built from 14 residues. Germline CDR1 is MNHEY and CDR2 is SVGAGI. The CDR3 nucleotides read TGTGCCAGCACCCCCCTGGGGGCCTGGGGAGGCTACACCTTC. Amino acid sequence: CASTPLGAWGGYTF.

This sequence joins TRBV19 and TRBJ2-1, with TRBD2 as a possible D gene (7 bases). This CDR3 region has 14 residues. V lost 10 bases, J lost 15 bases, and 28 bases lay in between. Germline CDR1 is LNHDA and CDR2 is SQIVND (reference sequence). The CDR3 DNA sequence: TGTGCCACGACAGCCGGACTAGGGGGGGGGCGGGCGTTCTTC. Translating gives CATTAGLGGGRAFF. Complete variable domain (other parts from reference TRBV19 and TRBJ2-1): DGGITQSPKYLFRKEGQNVTLSCEQNLNHDAMYWYRQDPGQGLRLIYYSQIVNDFQKGDIAEGYSVSREKKESFPLTVTSAQKNPTAFYLCATTAGLGGGRAFFGPGTRLTVL.

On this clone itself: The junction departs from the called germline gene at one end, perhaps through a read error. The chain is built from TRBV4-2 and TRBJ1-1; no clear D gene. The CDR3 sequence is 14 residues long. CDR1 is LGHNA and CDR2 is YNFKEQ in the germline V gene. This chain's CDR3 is CASSQDPGNAEAFF. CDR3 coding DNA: TGTGCCAGCAGCCAAGATCCCGGGAACGCTGAAGCTTTCTTT.

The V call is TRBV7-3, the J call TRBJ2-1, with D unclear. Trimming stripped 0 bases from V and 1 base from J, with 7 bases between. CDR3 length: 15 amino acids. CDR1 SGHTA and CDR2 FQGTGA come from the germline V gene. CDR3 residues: CASSLTYASYNEQFF. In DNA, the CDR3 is TGTGCCAGCAGCTTAACGTATGCGTCCTACAATGAGCAGTTCTTC.

CDR3 region: CASSKTGTAYEQYF. CDR3 bases: TGTGCCAGCAGCAAAACCGGGACAGCCTACGAGCAGTACTTC. The chain carries TRBV2 and TRBJ2-7, with 7 bases identical to TRBD1. Trimming took 6 bases from V and 2 from J; bases not matched to a gene: 7. CDR3 length equals 14 residues. Germline assignment: CDR1 SNHLY and CDR2 FYNNEI.